This T cell receptor beta chain derives from a study of T-cell reconstitution after alpha-beta-depleted transplantation in children. Trimming shortened V by 1 base and J by 5 bases, and 12 bases separated the two germline ends. The CDR3 consists of 15 residues. Germline lookup yields CDR1 MGHRA and CDR2 YSYEKL. During its preparation, the TCRbeta library received unique molecular identifiers. TCRdb itself ran the PCR reads through MiXCR, one entry per CDR3 protein. The sample gives some 520,000 distinct CDR3 sequences, 30% to 35% of which show up once; around 2.4% is in the top ten. The TCR comes from a human donor who donated a stem cell graft to a child with aplastic anemia. The chain employs TRBV4-1 and TRBJ1-5; D gene ambiguous. Specimen: PBMCs from the stem cell graft donor, collected from the stem cell graft. The CDR3 sequence: CASSQAALNHQPQHF. In DNA, the CDR3 is TGCGCCAGCAGCCAAGCCGCCCTGAACCATCAGCCCCAGCATTTT.